The 31 T cell receptor beta chains presented below share a single source sample, sequenced in a study of neoadjuvant anti-PD-1 for oral cavity cancer. The method was immunoSEQ multiplex PCR; TCRdb's version includes in-frame clones alone and lacks a portion of them. The data show roughly 18,000 clones, roughly 78% seen once. This specimen consisted of PBMCs, obtained before nivolumab (anti-PD-1) treatment. Receptor source: a person between 40 and 80 years old with oral cavity squamous cell carcinoma.

This rearrangement joins TRBV20-1 to TRBJ2-3; D gene uncertain. This CDR3 is built from 11 residues. V was shortened by 5 bases and J by 5 bases, with 8 bases between the two germline ends. The germline gives CDR1 DFQATT, CDR2 SNEGSKA (reference sequence). The CDR3 sequence is CSAAPQDTQYF. As DNA, the CDR3 is TGCAGTGCTGCTCCACAAGATACGCAGTATTTT.

The CDR3 protein is CASSQDYGEQYF. The DNA for the CDR3 is TGTGCCAGCAGCCAAGATTACGGCGAGCAGTACTTC. The rearrangement joins TRBV4-2 to TRBJ2-7; D unclear. V was clipped by 0 bases and J by 6 bases, with 6 bases between them. This CDR3 has 12 residues. Looked up from germline, CDR1 is LGHNA and CDR2 is YNFKEQ.

The gene calls are TRBV29-1 and TRBJ1-1; D is possibly TRBD1 (5 bases). CDR1 and CDR2 (germline): SQVTM, ANQGSEA. Deletions cut 4 bases from V and 4 bases from J, with 10 bases between. The CDR3 totals 12 residues. The CDR3 sequence: CSVGGGGTEAFF. The CDR3 coding sequence is TGCAGCGTTGGTGGGGGGGGCACTGAAGCTTTCTTT.

The genes are TRBV28 and TRBJ1-2; weak D call: TRBD1 (5 bases). This CDR3 has 15 amino acids. Germline V gene lookup returns CDR1 MDHEN and CDR2 SYDVKM. V lost 5 bases, J lost 4 bases, and 17 bases lay in between. CDR3 amino acids: CASSPGGGGIYGYTF. Here the CDR3 DNA reads TGTGCCAGCAGTCCGGGGGGTGGCGGTATCTATGGCTACACCTTC.

This clone was counted between two and nine times. V is TRBV6-1 and J is TRBJ2-1, with 7 bases aligning to TRBD1. Losses at the gene ends were 5 bases for V and 8 bases for J; bases not matched to a gene: 6. Germline V gene lookup returns CDR1 MNHNS and CDR2 SASEGT. The CDR3 length is 13 residues. CDR3 coding DNA: TGTGCCAGCAGTTTGACAGGGAAGTATGAGCAGTTCTTC. It specifies CASSLTGKYEQFF.

The chain employs TRBV6-1 and TRBJ2-4, with D unresolved. The V gene lost 6 bases and the J gene lost 5 bases, with 8 bases spanning the gap. The CDR3 extends over 12 amino acids. Germline V gives CDR1 MNHNS, CDR2 SASEGT. This CDR3 is CASRGIENIQYF. The CDR3 region has the DNA TGTGCCAGCAGAGGCATAGAAAACATTCAGTACTTC.

This clone was detected only once. The chain combines TRBV28 with TRBJ2-5; D unclear. Between the trimmed V and J ends, which lost 4 bases and 1 base, there was a span of 13 bases. The CDR3 runs to 15 residues. Looked up from germline, CDR1 is MDHEN and CDR2 is SYDVKM. CDR3 sequence reads: CASSSFSGSQETQYF. CDR3 nucleotides: TGTGCCAGCAGTTCCTTCTCCGGGTCCCAAGAGACCCAGTACTTC. The full variable domain, completed using reference TRBV28 and TRBJ2-5, is DVKVTQSSRYLVKRTGEKVFLECVQDMDHENMFWYRQDPGLGLRLIYFSYDVKMKEKGDIPEGYSVSREKKERFSLILESASTNQTSMYLCASSSFSGSQETQYFGPGTRLLVL.

J is TRBJ2-1 and V is TRBV30, with 8 bases identical to TRBD1. This CDR3 is 13 amino acids long. The germline CDR1 and CDR2 sequences are GTSNPN and SVGIG (reference sequence). V was pared by 3 bases and J by 13 bases, with 11 bases of the junction left unmatched. The CDR3 DNA is TGTGCCTGGAGCGCGCAATCCGGGACAGGCCAGTTCTTC. The encoded protein is CAWSAQSGTGQFF.

The chain has TRBV28 and TRBJ1-5, with 7 bases fitting TRBD1. Per germline, CDR1 MDHEN and CDR2 SYDVKM. The CDR3 totals 14 residues. The trim removed 3 bases at V and 6 bases at J, leaving 5 bases unmatched. This CDR3 is CASSLTGRGQPQHF. The DNA of the CDR3 is TGTGCCAGCAGTTTGACAGGGAGGGGTCAGCCCCAGCATTTT.

Here the CDR3 reads CASSLSRSGELFF. The DNA for the CDR3 is TGCGCCAGCAGCTTGTCGCGTTCCGGGGAGCTGTTTTTT. The chain has TRBV5-1 and TRBJ2-2; D unclear. Trimming shortened V by 1 base and J by 6 bases, and 7 bases separated the two germline ends. Germline V CDR1 and CDR2: SGHRS, YFSETQ. The CDR3 consists of 13 residues.

This clone was seen a few times. The chain couples TRBV18 to TRBJ2-3; D unclear. Germline V CDR1 and CDR2: KGHSH, LQKENI. The CDR3 extends over 13 amino acids. With 3 bases removed from V and 3 bases from J, the gap between germline ends came to 7 bases. The CDR3 coding sequence is TGTGCCAGCTCACCTTCTCTAACAGATACGCAGTATTTT. Translating gives CASSPSLTDTQYF.

V is TRBV6-5 and J is TRBJ2-7; maybe TRBD1 (6 bases). Deletions cut 8 bases from V and 4 bases from J, with 18 bases between. Looked up from germline, CDR1 is MNHEY and CDR2 is SVGAGI. The CDR3 runs to 14 residues. This CDR3 is CASFLGGAQYEQYF. In DNA form, the CDR3 reads TGTGCCAGCTTCCTAGGGGGAGCCCAGTACGAGCAGTACTTC.

The chain recombines TRBV9 with TRBJ2-7; no reliable D call. Germline V gene lookup returns CDR1 SGDLS and CDR2 YYNGEE. CDR3 length equals 13 residues. Trimming took off 0 bases at V and 3 bases at J, with 7 bases between the two ends. CDR3 sequence reads: CASSVVPGYEQYF. The CDR3 DNA sequence: TGTGCCAGCAGCGTAGTTCCCGGCTACGAGCAGTACTTC.

This chain uses TRBV11-2 with TRBJ1-1; D is unclear. The V end lost 1 base, the J end lost 4 bases, and 4 bases lay between the germline ends. Germline assignment: CDR1 SGHAT and CDR2 FQNNGV. The CDR3 length is 12 residues. Written as DNA, the CDR3 is TGTGCCAGCAGCTTAGGGTTCACTGAAGCTTTCTTT. It specifies CASSLGFTEAFF.

The chain joins TRBV4-2 to TRBJ1-5; D not certain. Deletions cut 1 base from V and 9 bases from J, with 19 bases between. CDR3 length: 16 amino acids. Germline CDR1 is LGHNA and CDR2 is YNFKEQ. The chain's CDR3 is CASSQADGVPASPQHF. CDR3 coding DNA: TGTGCCAGCAGCCAAGCGGATGGGGTCCCAGCGTCGCCCCAGCATTTT.

This chain joins TRBV27 and TRBJ1-4; possible D gene TRBD1, 6 bases. Trimming took off 6 bases at V and 4 bases at J, with 9 bases between the two ends. This CDR3 contains 13 residues. The germline CDR1 and CDR2 sequences are MNHEY and SMNVEV (reference sequence). CDR3 bases: TGTGCCAGCAGGGGACACATTAATGAAAAACTGTTTTTT. Its translation is CASRGHINEKLFF.

This chain connects TRBV9 to TRBJ2-2; D gene ambiguous. Germline CDR1 is SGDLS and CDR2 is YYNGEE. The V end was cut by 3 bases, the J end by 4 bases, with 7 bases between. The CDR3 covers 13 residues. CDR3 nucleotide sequence: TGTGCCAGCAGCGCCCCCCTCACCGGGGAGCTGTTTTTT. Translated: CASSAPLTGELFF.

Only one count was recorded for this clone. This rearrangement joins TRBV29-1 to TRBJ2-3; TRBD1 might be the D (6 bases). Germline lookup yields CDR1 SQVTM and CDR2 ANQGSEA. Trimming took off 8 bases at V and 2 bases at J, with 14 bases between the two ends. The CDR3 length is 13 residues. CDR3 in amino acids: CSWGWDNTDTQYF. CDR3 nucleotides: TGCAGCTGGGGGTGGGACAACACAGATACGCAGTATTTT.

This clone was seen a few times. This rearrangement joins TRBV28 to TRBJ1-5; 7 bases line up with TRBD1. In germline, CDR1 is MDHEN, CDR2 SYDVKM. The CDR3 consists of 14 residues. Unmatched junction bases numbered 7, after V lost 5 bases and J lost 6 bases. The CDR3 nucleotides read TGTGCCAGCAGTACCCGACAGGGCGGTCAGCCCCAGCATTTT. Encoded protein: CASSTRQGGQPQHF.

The chain carries TRBV29-1 and TRBJ2-2; D tentatively fits TRBD1 or TRBD2 (5 bases each). CDR1 SQVTM and CDR2 ANQGSEA come from the germline V gene. Trimming shortened V by 4 bases and J by 7 bases, and 10 bases separated the two germline ends. The CDR3 consists of 12 residues. CDR3 DNA sequence: TGCAGCGTTGGGCAGGGAGACGGGGAGCTGTTTTTT. This encodes CSVGQGDGELFF.

This clone has a single count. The rearrangement joins TRBV5-1 to TRBJ2-3; D is unclear. The CDR3 sequence is 14 residues long. From germline, CDR1 is SGHRS and CDR2 YFSETQ. V gave up 0 bases and J gave up 6 bases, with 11 bases separating them. The DNA for the CDR3 is TGCGCCAGCAGCTTGGGTCTATTCCTTGATACGCAGTATTTT. This encodes CASSLGLFLDTQYF.

This clone was seen a single time. The chain carries TRBV5-1 and TRBJ2-2; no firm D call. Germline CDR1 reads SGHRS; CDR2 reads YFSETQ. The CDR3 has 15 residues. Trimming took 2 bases from V and 4 from J, leaving 12 bases between them. The CDR3 DNA follows: TGCGCCAGCAGCTTCATGTCGGCCTCCACCGGGGAGCTGTTTTTT. Translated: CASSFMSASTGELFF.

This sequence joins TRBV29-1 and TRBJ2-7, with D perhaps matching TRBD2 (6 bases). CDR1 is SQVTM and CDR2 is ANQGSEA in the germline V gene. V gave up 4 bases and J gave up 0 bases, with 7 bases separating them. The CDR3 loop spans 12 amino acids. The CDR3 region has the DNA TGCAGCGTTGCCGGGAGCTCCTACGAGCAGTACTTC. Its protein product is CSVAGSSYEQYF.

This clone was seen only a few times. The V gene is TRBV10-3, the J gene TRBJ2-2; TRBD2 might be the D (7 bases). From germline, CDR1 is ENHRY and CDR2 SYGVKD. CDR3 length equals 16 residues. The V and J ends lost 3 bases and 2 bases respectively, with 13 bases between them. CDR3 protein: CAISEPPGGNTGELFF. DNA of the CDR3: TGTGCCATCAGTGAACCCCCGGGGGGCAACACCGGGGAGCTGTTTTTT.

The rearrangement links TRBV6-1 to TRBJ1-5; D is possibly TRBD1 (5 bases). Germline values: CDR1 MNHNS, CDR2 SASEGT. Trimming cost V 3 bases and J 2 bases, with 14 bases left between them. The CDR3 contains 16 residues. CDR3 sequence: CASSDASRGGNQPQHF. In DNA form, the CDR3 reads TGTGCCAGCAGTGACGCCTCCCGGGGGGGCAATCAGCCCCAGCATTTT.

This clone has a handful of counts. The chain combines TRBV7-2 with TRBJ1-3; possibly TRBD1 for D (6 bases). The V gene's germline CDR1 is SGHTA and CDR2 FQGNSA. The V and J ends lost 5 bases and 3 bases respectively, with 11 bases between them. CDR3 length: 14 residues. The CDR3 here is CASSPGTYGNTIYF. The CDR3 DNA reads TGTGCCAGCAGCCCAGGGACATATGGAAACACCATATATTTT.

This clone has just a few counts. The chain recombines TRBV5-1 with TRBJ1-2; D remains unclear. Per germline, CDR1 SGHRS and CDR2 YFSETQ. V lost 1 base and J 5 bases, leaving 9 bases between the germline ends. The CDR3 consists of 13 residues. CDR3 sequence: CASSLQGGYGYTF. The CDR3, as DNA: TGCGCCAGCAGCTTGCAAGGCGGGTATGGCTACACCTTC.

The genes are TRBV7-9 and TRBJ2-2; D may be TRBD2 (5 bases). The germline CDR1 and CDR2 sequences are SEHNR and FQNEAQ (reference sequence). Between the trimmed V and J ends, which lost 3 bases and 2 bases, there was a span of 13 bases. CDR3 size: 16 residues. As DNA, the CDR3 is TGTGCCAGCAGCTTTGCGGGCGCCCCAAACACCGGGGAGCTGTTTTTT. It is translated as CASSFAGAPNTGELFF.

The rearrangement links TRBV6-5 to TRBJ2-5, with D possibly matching TRBD2 (7 bases). The CDR3 consists of 15 residues. The ends were cut back, 5 bases at V and 5 bases at J, with 18 bases in the middle. Looked up from germline, CDR1 is MNHEY and CDR2 is SVGAGI. The CDR3 here is CASSNGLGGVETQYF. CDR3 DNA: TGTGCCAGCAGTAACGGACTAGGGGGGGTGGAGACCCAGTACTTC.

The chain uses TRBV10-3 and TRBJ2-7; D assignment may be TRBD1 or TRBD2 (5 bases each). Germline V gives CDR1 ENHRY, CDR2 SYGVKD. The V end lost 2 bases, the J end lost 7 bases, and 18 bases lay between the germline ends. The length of the CDR3 is 15 residues. The CDR3 DNA follows: TGTGCCATCAGTGAGAGGCCGGGGACCGGGGAGGAGCAGTACTTC. Translated: CAISERPGTGEEQYF.

This clone was picked up a small number of times. The chain is built from TRBV28 and TRBJ1-1; TRBD1 matches at 7 bases. Germline CDR1 MDHEN, CDR2 SYDVKM. CDR3 length: 14 amino acids. V shed 6 bases, J shed 4 bases, and the junction held 8 bases outside the gene matches. This chain's CDR3 is CASRNQGGVTEAFF. CDR3 in DNA: TGTGCCAGCAGAAACCAAGGGGGCGTCACTGAAGCTTTCTTT.